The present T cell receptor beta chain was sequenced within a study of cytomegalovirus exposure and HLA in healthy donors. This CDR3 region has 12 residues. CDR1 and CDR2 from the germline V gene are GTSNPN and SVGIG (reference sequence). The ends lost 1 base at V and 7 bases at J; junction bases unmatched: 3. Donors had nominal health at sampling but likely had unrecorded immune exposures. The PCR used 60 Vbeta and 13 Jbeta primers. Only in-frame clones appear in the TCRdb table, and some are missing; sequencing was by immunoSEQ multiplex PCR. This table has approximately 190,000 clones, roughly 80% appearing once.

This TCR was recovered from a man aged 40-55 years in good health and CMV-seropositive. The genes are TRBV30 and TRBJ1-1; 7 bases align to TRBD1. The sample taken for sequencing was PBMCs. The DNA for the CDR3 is TGTGCCTGGAGTGCGGGACAGTTTGAAGCTTTCTTT. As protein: CAWSAGQFEAFF.